This T cell receptor (beta chain) was sequenced in a study of shared clonotypes between healthy human individuals. Findings and caveats of the study: The genetic and exposure-history diversity represented was limited by few donors.

Sequencing used immunoSEQ multiplex PCR; TCRdb keeps in-frame clones, though not all of them. The repertoire has approximately 2.5 million clones, 93% of them found once; the top ten carry about 0.39%. In regard to this clone: Antigen: not known.

Germline V gene data show CDR1 as KGHSH and CDR2 as LQKENI. The germline V and J ends were trimmed by 1 base and 5 bases, with 5 bases remaining between them. The CDR3 is 13 amino acids. The source is a man between 18 and 35 years old in good health. Some clones in this sample may be carry-over from other donors' samples. V gene TRBV18 combines with J gene TRBJ2-2; D remains ambiguous. Material: naive CD4+ T cells from PBMCs. Sample subset: CD45RA+ positively selected. The CDR3 DNA reads as TGTGCCAGCTCACCACAGGCAACCGGGGAGCTGTTTTTT. This codes for CASSPQATGELFF.